Presented here are 23 T cell receptor beta chains from one specimen sequenced in a study of CD8 T cells in ankylosing spondylitis. Their recognized antigens are unknown. TCRdb ran MiXCR on the 5' RACE reads and lists one entry per CDR3 protein. Of 350,000 or so distinct CDR3 sequences listed, less than 10% are singletons. Study-level findings and limits: Blood of patients with ankylosing spondylitis appeared to be characterized by a TCR beta motif of eight highly homologous variants.

Sequenced sample: blood, either unsorted or a sorted T cell fraction (not recorded which). These receptors all come from a male donor with ankylosing spondylitis.

This clonotype was counted between two and nine times. The chain is built from TRBV6-5 and TRBJ2-3, with D uncertain. The CDR3 sequence is 15 residues long. Trimming took 6 bases from V and 1 from J, leaving 14 bases between them. Per the germline V gene, CDR1 is MNHEY and CDR2 is SVGAGI. The CDR3 bases are TGTGCCAGCAGATCACTCTTAGGAGGCACAGATACGCAGTATTTT. Translated, it gives CASRSLLGGTDTQYF.

This rearrangement joins TRBV20-1 to TRBJ2-3, with a possible D match to TRBD1 (6 bases). This CDR3 is built from 14 residues. Trimming removed 3 bases at V and 0 bases at J, with 10 bases between. The germline V gene has CDR1 DFQATT and CDR2 SNEGSKA (reference sequence). Here the CDR3 reads CSASRQESTDTQYF. CDR3 sequence (DNA): TGCAGTGCTAGCAGACAGGAAAGCACAGATACGCAGTATTTT.

This clonotype was observed many times. V gene TRBV29-1 combines with J gene TRBJ2-5, with D maybe TRBD2 (6 bases). This CDR3 contains 16 residues. The V end lost 1 base, the J end lost 1 base, and 16 bases lay between the germline ends. The germline gives CDR1 SQVTM, CDR2 ANQGSEA. The CDR3 nucleotides read TGCAGCGTTGAAGGGAGGGCAGGGATACTCCAAGAGACCCAGTACTTC. Its translation is CSVEGRAGILQETQYF.

The V gene is TRBV2, the J gene TRBJ2-5; D might be TRBD1 (5 bases). The CDR3 has 12 residues. Germline assignment: CDR1 SNHLY and CDR2 FYNNEI. V gave up 4 bases and J gave up 6 bases, with 9 bases separating them. CDR3 protein: CASSALGQTQYF. CDR3 coding DNA: TGTGCCAGCAGTGCTCTGGGGCAGACCCAGTACTTC.

Only a few counts were recorded for this clonotype. V gene TRBV18 combines with J gene TRBJ1-2; 7 positions agree with TRBD1. The V segment lost 6 bases and the J segment 8 bases; nucleotides outside the gene matches: 15. Germline V gene data show CDR1 as KGHSH and CDR2 as LQKENI. The CDR3 has 15 residues. The CDR3 DNA is TGTGCCAGCTCCCTAAACCATGGGACAGATACGGGCTACACCTTC. Translation gives CASSLNHGTDTGYTF.

This clonotype was counted ten times or more. This chain joins TRBV25-1 and TRBJ2-1; 9 bases line up with TRBD2. Germline loops: CDR1 MGHDK, CDR2 SYGVNS. The CDR3 extends over 14 amino acids. J lost 7 bases, V lost 4 bases, and 5 bases had no gene match. This CDR3 is CASSGLAGSNEQFF. The CDR3, as DNA: TGTGCCAGCAGTGGGCTAGCGGGATCAAATGAGCAGTTCTTC.

Ten or more counts support this clonotype. The chain uses TRBV11-2 and TRBJ2-7, with no clear D. From germline, CDR1 is SGHAT and CDR2 FQNNGV. V was trimmed by 5 bases and J by 7 bases, leaving 15 bases between them. The CDR3 sequence is 13 residues long. The CDR3 reads CASSKNVLGEQYF. The CDR3 coding sequence is TGTGCCAGCAGCAAGAACGTACTGGGTGAGCAGTACTTC.

The sample holds many counts of this clonotype. This sequence joins TRBV2 and TRBJ2-2; maybe TRBD2 (6 bases). CDR3 size: 15 residues. Trimming stripped 7 bases from V and 3 bases from J, with 15 bases between. Germline V gene data show CDR1 as SNHLY and CDR2 as FYNNEI. The CDR3 DNA sequence: TGTGCCAGCAACCCAGAAGTAGCGGACACCGGGGAGCTGTTTTTT. This gives the protein CASNPEVADTGELFF.

The chain carries TRBV12-3 or TRBV12-4 and TRBJ2-1; 10 nucleotides align to TRBD2. This CDR3 contains 18 residues. With 7 bases clipped from V and 0 bases from J, the junction kept 12 bases outside the gene matches. The CDR3, as DNA: TGTGCCAGCACTGACGGTCTAGCGGGGGCTAGCTCCTACAATGAGCAGTTCTTC. Amino acids: CASTDGLAGASSYNEQFF.

The V and J genes are TRBV4-1 and TRBJ2-7; D is possibly TRBD1 or TRBD2 (6 bases each). Germline values: CDR1 MGHRA, CDR2 YSYEKL. This CDR3 is built from 15 residues. Trimming pared 0 bases from V and 3 bases from J, leaving 12 bases between. The CDR3 bases are TGCGCCAGCAGCCAAGATCCCGGGGGCGTCTACGAGCAGTACTTC. Amino acid sequence: CASSQDPGGVYEQYF.

This CDR3 reads CASSVGTTSSYEQYF. Here the CDR3 DNA reads TGTGCCAGCAGCGTGGGGACTACCTCGTCCTACGAGCAGTACTTC. The chain couples TRBV7-6 to TRBJ2-7; 7 bases map to TRBD2. CDR1 is SGHVS, CDR2 FNYEAQ, per germline. This CDR3 comprises 15 residues. With 5 bases clipped from V and 1 base from J, the junction kept 8 bases outside the gene matches.

This clonotype has more than one count but fewer than ten. The chain combines TRBV11-2 with TRBJ2-1; D gene uncertain. The germline V gene has CDR1 SGHAT and CDR2 FQNNGV. The CDR3 sequence is 14 residues long. V was trimmed by 2 bases and J by 6 bases, leaving 11 bases between them. The CDR3 bases are TGTGCCAGCAGCTTACCTAGAAGATTCAATGAGCAGTTCTTC. Translated: CASSLPRRFNEQFF.

This clonotype occurred many times. V usage is TRBV12-3 or TRBV12-4 and J usage is TRBJ2-2; D is ambiguous. Trimming shortened V by 5 bases and J by 6 bases, and 16 bases separated the two germline ends. This CDR3 has 15 amino acids. CDR3 protein: CASSGAEQGSGELFF. DNA of the CDR3: TGTGCCAGCAGTGGTGCCGAACAAGGGTCCGGGGAGCTGTTTTTT.

In DNA form, the CDR3 reads TGTGCCAGCAGCGCTTCCCTCGAGCCCTACAATGAGCAGTTCTTC. Amino acid sequence: CASSASLEPYNEQFF. This sequence joins TRBV6-2 or TRBV6-3 and TRBJ2-1; D uncertain. This CDR3 comprises 15 residues. The germline V gene has CDR1 MNHEY and CDR2 SVGEGT. Trimming shortened V by 6 bases and J by 2 bases, and 14 bases separated the two germline ends.

This clonotype was detected ten times or more. V and J are TRBV27 and TRBJ2-2; the D gene is possibly TRBD2 (5 bases). V was pared by 5 bases and J by 6 bases, with 13 bases between. The CDR3 has 14 amino acids. CDR1 is MNHEY and CDR2 is SMNVEV in the germline V gene (reference sequence). The CDR3 loop reads CASSPWERAGELFF. In nucleotides, the CDR3 is TGTGCCAGCAGTCCGTGGGAGAGGGCCGGGGAGCTGTTTTTT.

This clonotype was seen only a few times. This chain links TRBV10-3 with TRBJ2-3; 9 nucleotides agree with TRBD2. Germline V lookup: CDR1 ENHRY, CDR2 SYGVKD. Unmatched junction bases numbered 4, after V lost 0 bases and J lost 3 bases. The CDR3 spans 16 residues. The CDR3 sequence is CAISESGGRVTDTQYF. The CDR3 DNA reads as TGTGCCATCAGTGAGTCAGGCGGGAGGGTAACAGATACGCAGTATTTT.

This clonotype was counted ten times or more. The chain joins TRBV10-3 to TRBJ2-5; D may be TRBD1 (5 bases). CDR3 length: 14 residues. V was pared by 8 bases and J by 4 bases, with 17 bases between. Germline V CDR1 and CDR2: ENHRY, SYGVKD. CDR3 sequence: CAISIGKRGETQYF. The CDR3 DNA reads as TGTGCCATCTCGATAGGCAAAAGGGGAGAGACCCAGTACTTC.

The rearrangement joins TRBV29-1 to TRBJ2-1, with 10 bases lining up with TRBD1. The V segment lost 7 bases and the J segment 4 bases; nucleotides outside the gene matches: 1. The CDR3 runs to 12 residues. Germline CDR1 SQVTM, CDR2 ANQGSEA. The CDR3 bases are TGCAGCGGACAGGGGGCTTACAATGAGCAGTTCTTC. Its protein product is CSGQGAYNEQFF.

This chain joins TRBV7-2 and TRBJ2-3, with D hard to call. Germline-derived CDR1 and CDR2 are SGHTA and FQGNSA. This CDR3 is built from 13 residues. V lost 0 bases, J lost 8 bases, and 9 bases lay in between. The chain's CDR3 is CASSLASLATQYF. CDR3 sequence (DNA): TGTGCCAGCAGCTTAGCGAGCCTTGCTACGCAGTATTTT.

This clonotype has ten or more counts. V usage is TRBV29-1 and J usage is TRBJ2-7, with D tentatively TRBD2 (5 bases). Trimming took 6 bases from V and 2 from J, leaving 8 bases between them. The CDR3 length is 11 residues. The germline gives CDR1 SQVTM, CDR2 ANQGSEA. The CDR3 DNA reads as TGCAGCGTCCGGGGTACCTACGAGCAGTACTTC. Residues: CSVRGTYEQYF.

This clonotype was recorded at least ten times. V gene TRBV9 combines with J gene TRBJ2-7, with a tentative D call TRBD1 (5 bases). Trimming removed 3 bases from V and 3 bases from J, with 16 bases in between. The CDR3 covers 15 residues. The germline CDR1 and CDR2 sequences are SGDLS and YYNGEE. This CDR3 is CASSESPQVIYEQYF. DNA for the CDR3: TGTGCCAGCAGCGAGAGCCCACAGGTAATCTACGAGCAGTACTTC.

This clonotype was seen repeatedly, ten times or more. This chain connects TRBV7-9 to TRBJ1-5, with no clear D. The germline CDR1 and CDR2 sequences are SEHNR and FQNEAQ (reference sequence). Trimming shortened V by 5 bases and J by 3 bases, and 11 bases separated the two germline ends. The CDR3 spans 14 residues. Written as DNA, the CDR3 is TGTGCCAGCAGCGCTTTTCAGGTCAATCAGCCCCAGCATTTT. Encoded protein: CASSAFQVNQPQHF.

The V and J genes are TRBV7-9 and TRBJ1-4, with D maybe TRBD1 (6 bases). The V end was cut by 5 bases, the J end by 7 bases, with 11 bases between. Germline V gene sequence: CDR1 SEHNR, CDR2 FQNEAQ (reference sequence). The CDR3 spans 13 residues. The CDR3 nucleotides read TGTGCCAGCAGCACAGGGAGGGTTGAAAAACTGTTTTTT. Translating gives CASSTGRVEKLFF.